The rows below give T cell receptor beta chains drawn from one sample of a study of T cells in tuberculosis. Repertoires were generated with immunoSEQ multiplex PCR, while TCRdb's copy carries only in-frame clones and drops some. The data contain fewer than 40,000 clones, roughly 95% of them singletons. The sample comprised PBMCs. These receptors were taken from a donor aged 10-29 years with latent tuberculosis or without tuberculosis infection. Both conserved end residues are part of each CDR3. The D gene is left open where the match is weak. Some rows mark clone size as missing; the rest say once, few, many or name a class of expanded clone.

clone_size: once
j_call: TRBJ2-1
v_call: TRBV5-6
d_call: NA
cdr3_nt: TGTGCCAGCAGCTTAGGGGGGGCTGGTGAGCAGTTCTTC
cdr3_aa: CASSLGGAGEQFF

clone_size: few
j_call: TRBJ2-7
v_call: TRBV6-5
d_call: TRBD1
cdr3_nt: TGTGCCAGCAGGCCCCCTCAGGGGGCCCTATACCAGCAGTACTTC
cdr3_aa: CASRPPQGALYQQYF

clone_size: NA
j_call: TRBJ1-1
v_call: TRBV5-1
d_call: NA
cdr3_nt: TGCGCCAGCAGCTTGAAACAGGGAAGGCATACTGAAGCTTTCTTT
cdr3_aa: CASSLKQGRHTEAFF

clone_size: NA
j_call: TRBJ1-5
v_call: TRBV10-3
d_call: NA
cdr3_nt: TGTGCCATCAGCTTTGACACTAGCAATCAGCCCCAGCATTTT
cdr3_aa: CAISFDTSNQPQHF

clone_size: NA
j_call: TRBJ1-1
v_call: TRBV5-6
d_call: NA
cdr3_nt: TGTGCCAGCAGCTTATGGGGGGGCAGAACTGAAGCTTTCTTT
cdr3_aa: CASSLWGGRTEAFF

clone_size: NA
j_call: TRBJ1-2
v_call: TRBV7-9
d_call: NA
cdr3_nt: TGTGCCAGCAGCAAGGAGGGAGGCGTCTATGGCTACACCTTC
cdr3_aa: CASSKEGGVYGYTF

clone_size: NA
j_call: TRBJ1-3
v_call: TRBV7-3
d_call: NA
cdr3_nt: TGTGCCAGCAGCTTTGGGGCGAGCTCTGGAAACACCATATATTTT
cdr3_aa: CASSFGASSGNTIYF

clone_size: NA
j_call: TRBJ1-1
v_call: TRBV7-9
d_call: TRBD1
cdr3_nt: TGTGCCAGCAGTTACTTTAGACAGGGCGGCACTGAAGCTTTCTTT
cdr3_aa: CASSYFRQGGTEAFF

clone_size: NA
j_call: TRBJ1-2
v_call: TRBV27
d_call: NA
cdr3_nt: TGTGCCAGCAGTCTGCGGGGCTATGGCTACACCTTC
cdr3_aa: CASSLRGYGYTF

clone_size: NA
j_call: TRBJ2-3
v_call: TRBV12-5
d_call: TRBD2
cdr3_nt: TGTGCTAGTGGTTTGGTATCCTTCTTGATTGGGGGAGGGCCGCGCACAGATACGCAGTATTTT
cdr3_aa: CASGLVSFLIGGGPRTDTQYF

clone_size: NA
j_call: TRBJ2-1
v_call: TRBV25-1
d_call: TRBD2
cdr3_nt: TGTGCCAGCTCGCCCAACCGGGCTAGCGGGAGAGGGAGTGAGCAGTTCTTC
cdr3_aa: CASSPNRASGRGSEQFF

clone_size: NA
j_call: TRBJ2-3
v_call: TRBV5-1
d_call: TRBD2
cdr3_nt: TGCGCCAGCAGCTTGGCGGGGGGGGATACGCAGTATTTT
cdr3_aa: CASSLAGGDTQYF

clone_size: NA
j_call: TRBJ2-3
v_call: TRBV6-5
d_call: NA
cdr3_nt: TGTGCCAGCAGTCTGCGGATCCAAACAGATACGCAGTATTTT
cdr3_aa: CASSLRIQTDTQYF

clone_size: NA
j_call: TRBJ2-2
v_call: TRBV27
d_call: NA
cdr3_nt: TGTGCCAGCAGTTTACGGTATAATACCGGGGAGCTGTTTTTT
cdr3_aa: CASSLRYNTGELFF

clone_size: NA
j_call: TRBJ1-1
v_call: TRBV20-1
d_call: NA
cdr3_nt: TGCAGTGCTAGAGATCTAATAGGGGGTTTCTTT
cdr3_aa: CSARDLIGGFF

clone_size: NA
j_call: TRBJ2-7
v_call: TRBV29-1
d_call: TRBD1
cdr3_nt: TGCAGCGCCTCGACAGGGGATGCTTACGAGCAGTACTTC
cdr3_aa: CSASTGDAYEQYF

clone_size: NA
j_call: TRBJ1-5
v_call: TRBV7-2
d_call: NA
cdr3_nt: TGTGCCAGCAGCTTACAGGGTTCAAATCAGCCCCAGCATTTT
cdr3_aa: CASSLQGSNQPQHF

clone_size: NA
j_call: TRBJ1-2
v_call: TRBV19
d_call: TRBD1
cdr3_nt: TGTGCCAGTAGACGTGACAGGGGGCGCCGGGGCTACACCTTC
cdr3_aa: CASRRDRGRRGYTF

clone_size: once
j_call: TRBJ2-2
v_call: TRBV5-8
d_call: TRBD1
cdr3_nt: TGTGCCAGCAGCTCGCTACCGGGACAGGGTTTTCCCGGGGAGCTGTTTTTT
cdr3_aa: CASSSLPGQGFPGELFF

clone_size: NA
j_call: TRBJ2-1
v_call: TRBV7-9
d_call: TRBD1
cdr3_nt: TGTGCCAGCAGCTACGTTGCAGGGGGCTACTCCTACAATGAGCAGTTCTTC
cdr3_aa: CASSYVAGGYSYNEQFF

clone_size: NA
j_call: TRBJ1-1
v_call: TRBV5-1
d_call: TRBD1
cdr3_nt: TGCGCCAGCAGCTTGGGTATCGACAGGGTGAACACTGAAGCTTTCTTT
cdr3_aa: CASSLGIDRVNTEAFF

clone_size: NA
j_call: TRBJ2-1
v_call: TRBV7-9
d_call: TRBD2
cdr3_nt: TGTGCCAGCAGCTTATGGACTAGCGGTACCTACAATGAGCAGTTCTTC
cdr3_aa: CASSLWTSGTYNEQFF

clone_size: NA
j_call: TRBJ2-5
v_call: TRBV14
d_call: NA
cdr3_nt: TGTGCCAGCAGCCTCTTAGCTAAACCAAGAGAGGCCCAGTACTTC
cdr3_aa: CASSLLAKPREAQYF

clone_size: NA
j_call: TRBJ2-1
v_call: TRBV5-1
d_call: TRBD2
cdr3_nt: TGCGCCAGCAGCTTGGGGAGGACTAGCGGGAGGTGGGATGAGCAGTTCTTC
cdr3_aa: CASSLGRTSGRWDEQFF

clone_size: NA
j_call: TRBJ2-3
v_call: TRBV7-2
d_call: NA
cdr3_nt: TGTGCCAGCAGCTTAACGAGAGATACGCAGTATTTT
cdr3_aa: CASSLTRDTQYF

clone_size: NA
j_call: TRBJ2-1
v_call: TRBV5-1
d_call: TRBD1
cdr3_nt: TGCGCCAGCAGCAAGGACAGGGACTCCTACAATGAGCAGTTCTTC
cdr3_aa: CASSKDRDSYNEQFF

clone_size: NA
j_call: TRBJ2-3
v_call: TRBV20-1
d_call: NA
cdr3_nt: TGCAGTGCTCAGCAGGGGAGTGGGCAGTATTTT
cdr3_aa: CSAQQGSGQYF

clone_size: NA
j_call: TRBJ2-7
v_call: TRBV5-8
d_call: NA
cdr3_nt: TGTGCCAGCCAGGACTACTCCTACGAGCAGTACTTC
cdr3_aa: CASQDYSYEQYF

clone_size: NA
j_call: TRBJ2-5
v_call: TRBV7-9
d_call: TRBD1
cdr3_nt: TGTGCCAGCAGCGGACAGGGTGGAGAGACCCAGTACTTC
cdr3_aa: CASSGQGGETQYF

clone_size: NA
j_call: TRBJ2-7
v_call: TRBV10-3
d_call: NA
cdr3_nt: TGTGCCATCAGTCCAAGGGGGAGGGACGAGCAGTACTTC
cdr3_aa: CAISPRGRDEQYF

clone_size: NA
j_call: TRBJ2-1
v_call: TRBV5-4
d_call: NA
cdr3_nt: TGTGCCAGCAGCTTGGGGCGGCGCGCGAATGAGCAGTTCTTC
cdr3_aa: CASSLGRRANEQFF

clone_size: NA
j_call: TRBJ1-5
v_call: TRBV5-1
d_call: TRBD1
cdr3_nt: TGCGCCAGCAGCTTGGTAGGAGGGGGCTATCAGCCCCAGCATTTT
cdr3_aa: CASSLVGGGYQPQHF

clone_size: NA
j_call: TRBJ1-2
v_call: TRBV6-5
d_call: NA
cdr3_nt: TGTGCCAGCAGTCGTTTCCGGGACTCTAACTATGGCTACACCTTC
cdr3_aa: CASSRFRDSNYGYTF